Described below is a single TCR beta chain sequence and its context. CDR1 and CDR2 (germline): MNHNS, SASEGT. Trimming pared 2 bases from V and 4 bases from J, leaving 20 bases between. This CDR3 has 17 residues. Libraries were prepared by immunoSEQ multiplex PCR; TCRdb keeps only in-frame clonotypes and omits some of them. Among around 80,000 clones, approximately 93% were seen once, and the ten largest hold around 0.97%. The entry originates in a study of T cell changes during pregnancy in multiple sclerosis. This TCR derives from a female donor in good health, enrolled as a control in a pregnancy study. The specimen was peripheral blood, collected in the second trimester of pregnancy. The J gene is TRBJ1-1, the V gene TRBV6-1, with a possible D match to TRBD1 (6 bases). The CDR3 DNA follows: TGTGCCAGCAGTGAACGCCCCCCGCTCCGCAGGGGCACTGAAGCTTTCTTT. This gives the protein CASSERPPLRRGTEAFF.